This T cell receptor beta chain was identified during a study of blood T cell repertoires in COVID-19. Study-wide context: PBMCs, B-cell-depleted T cells, or T cells provided the cDNA or gDNA that made up the material.

The table came from immunoSEQ multiplex PCR; TCRdb's copy has only in-frame clones and leaves some out. The sample shows about 120,000 clones, 65% to 90% of them seen only once. The origin of this receptor is a man aged 80 or over with active or convalescent COVID-19. Input material: peripheral blood.

The CDR3 coding sequence is TGCGCCAGCAGCAAGAGGACAGGGACCCCCCTAAACATTCAGTACTTC. Its translation: CASSKRTGTPLNIQYF. V usage is TRBV5-1 and J usage is TRBJ2-4; 8 bases fit TRBD1. CDR3 size: 16 residues. Looked up from germline, CDR1 is SGHRS and CDR2 is YFSETQ. The V and J ends lost 4 bases and 6 bases, in that order; junction bases with no gene match: 12.